The T cell receptor (beta chain) under discussion was sequenced for a study of blood T cell repertoires in COVID-19. Study-level information: In each case, the material was cDNA or gDNA derived from T cells, B-cell-depleted T cells, or PBMCs.

Produced via immunoSEQ multiplex PCR; TCRdb's table is partial and in-frame only. The data show roughly 260,000 clones, approximately 86% seen once. The CDR3 runs to 14 residues. Per germline, CDR1 KGHSH and CDR2 LQKENI. Between the trimmed V and J ends, which lost 3 bases and 0 bases, there was a span of 8 bases. Sequenced sample: peripheral blood. This chain uses TRBV18 with TRBJ2-5; TRBD1 might be the D (6 bases). This receptor was taken from a woman of 80 years or more with active or convalescent COVID-19. The CDR3: CASSPYRDQETQYF. DNA for the CDR3: TGTGCCAGCTCACCCTACAGGGACCAAGAGACCCAGTACTTC.